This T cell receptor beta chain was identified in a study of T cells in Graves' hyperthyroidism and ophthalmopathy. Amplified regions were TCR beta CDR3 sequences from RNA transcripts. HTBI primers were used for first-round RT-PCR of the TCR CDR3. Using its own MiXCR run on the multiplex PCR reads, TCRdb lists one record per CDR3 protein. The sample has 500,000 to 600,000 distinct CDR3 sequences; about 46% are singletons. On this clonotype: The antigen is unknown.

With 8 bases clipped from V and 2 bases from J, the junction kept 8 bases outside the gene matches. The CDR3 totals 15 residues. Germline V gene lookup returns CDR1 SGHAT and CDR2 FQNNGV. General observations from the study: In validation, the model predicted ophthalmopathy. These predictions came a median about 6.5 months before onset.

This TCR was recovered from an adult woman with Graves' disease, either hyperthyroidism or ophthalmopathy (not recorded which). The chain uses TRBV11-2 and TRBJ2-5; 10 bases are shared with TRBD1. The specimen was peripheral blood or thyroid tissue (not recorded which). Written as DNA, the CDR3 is TGTGCCAGCCAGGGACAGGGGTTTTATCAAGAGACCCAGTACTTC. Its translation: CASQGQGFYQETQYF.